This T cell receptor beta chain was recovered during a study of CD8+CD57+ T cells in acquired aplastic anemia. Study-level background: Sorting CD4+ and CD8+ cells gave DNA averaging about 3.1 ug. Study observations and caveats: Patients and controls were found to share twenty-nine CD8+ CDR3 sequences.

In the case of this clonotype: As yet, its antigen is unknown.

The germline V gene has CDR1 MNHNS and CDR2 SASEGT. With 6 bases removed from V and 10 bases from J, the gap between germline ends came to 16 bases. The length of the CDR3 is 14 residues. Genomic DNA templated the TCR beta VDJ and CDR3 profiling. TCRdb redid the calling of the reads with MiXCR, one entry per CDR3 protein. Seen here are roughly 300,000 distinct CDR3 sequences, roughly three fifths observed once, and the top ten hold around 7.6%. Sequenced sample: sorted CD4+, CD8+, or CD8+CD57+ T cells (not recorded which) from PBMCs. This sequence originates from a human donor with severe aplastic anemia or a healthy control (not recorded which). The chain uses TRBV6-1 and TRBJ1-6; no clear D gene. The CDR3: CASRDAMGHSPLHF. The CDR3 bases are TGTGCCAGCAGGGACGCGATGGGCCACTCACCCCTCCACTTT.